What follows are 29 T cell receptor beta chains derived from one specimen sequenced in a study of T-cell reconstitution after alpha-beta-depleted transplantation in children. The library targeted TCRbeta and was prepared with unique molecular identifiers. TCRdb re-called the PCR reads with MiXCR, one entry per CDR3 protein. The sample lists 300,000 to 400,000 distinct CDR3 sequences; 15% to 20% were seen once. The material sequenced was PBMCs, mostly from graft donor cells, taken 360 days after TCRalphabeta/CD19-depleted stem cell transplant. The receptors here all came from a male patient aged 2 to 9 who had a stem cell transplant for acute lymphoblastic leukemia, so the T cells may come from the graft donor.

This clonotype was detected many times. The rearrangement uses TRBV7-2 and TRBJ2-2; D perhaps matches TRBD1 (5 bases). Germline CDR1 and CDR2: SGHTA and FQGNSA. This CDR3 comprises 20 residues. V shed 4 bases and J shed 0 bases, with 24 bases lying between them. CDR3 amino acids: CASSWYQGIWSSPNTGELFF. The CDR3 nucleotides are TGTGCCAGCAGCTGGTACCAGGGTATTTGGTCCTCCCCGAACACCGGGGAGCTGTTTTTT.

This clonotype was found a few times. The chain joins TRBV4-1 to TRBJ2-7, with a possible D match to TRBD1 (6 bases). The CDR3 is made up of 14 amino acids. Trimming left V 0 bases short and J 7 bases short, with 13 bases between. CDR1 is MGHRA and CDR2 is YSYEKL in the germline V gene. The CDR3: CASSQEIRGWEQYF. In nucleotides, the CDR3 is TGCGCCAGCAGCCAAGAGATCAGGGGTTGGGAGCAGTACTTC.

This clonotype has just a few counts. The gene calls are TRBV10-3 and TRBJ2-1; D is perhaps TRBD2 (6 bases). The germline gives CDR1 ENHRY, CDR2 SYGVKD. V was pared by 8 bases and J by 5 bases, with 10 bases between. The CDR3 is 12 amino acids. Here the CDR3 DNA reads TGTGCCATCCGCGGGACTCACAATGAGCAGTTCTTC. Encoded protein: CAIRGTHNEQFF.

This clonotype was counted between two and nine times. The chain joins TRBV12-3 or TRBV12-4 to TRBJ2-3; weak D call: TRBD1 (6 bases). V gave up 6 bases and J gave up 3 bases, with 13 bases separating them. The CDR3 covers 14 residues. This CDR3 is CASRLGGNTDTQYF. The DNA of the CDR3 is TGTGCCAGCAGGCTAGGGGGAAATACAGATACGCAGTATTTT.

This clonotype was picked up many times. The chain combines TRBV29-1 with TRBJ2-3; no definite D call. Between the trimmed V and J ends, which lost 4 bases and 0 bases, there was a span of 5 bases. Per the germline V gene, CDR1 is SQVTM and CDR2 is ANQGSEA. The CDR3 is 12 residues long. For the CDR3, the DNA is TGCAGCGTTGGGACCAGCACAGATACGCAGTATTTT. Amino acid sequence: CSVGTSTDTQYF.

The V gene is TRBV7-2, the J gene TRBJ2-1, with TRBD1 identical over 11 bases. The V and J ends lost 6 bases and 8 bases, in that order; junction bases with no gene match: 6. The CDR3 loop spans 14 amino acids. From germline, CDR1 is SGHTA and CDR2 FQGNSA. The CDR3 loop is CASRRTGGGDEQFF. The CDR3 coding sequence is TGTGCCAGCAGACGGACAGGGGGCGGGGATGAGCAGTTCTTC.

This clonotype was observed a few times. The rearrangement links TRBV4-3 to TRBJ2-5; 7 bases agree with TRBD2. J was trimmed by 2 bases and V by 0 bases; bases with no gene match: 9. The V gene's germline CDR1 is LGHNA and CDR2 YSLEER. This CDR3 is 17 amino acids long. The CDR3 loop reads CASSQDKLARGQETQYF. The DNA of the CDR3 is TGCGCCAGCAGCCAAGATAAACTAGCGCGCGGTCAAGAGACCCAGTACTTC.

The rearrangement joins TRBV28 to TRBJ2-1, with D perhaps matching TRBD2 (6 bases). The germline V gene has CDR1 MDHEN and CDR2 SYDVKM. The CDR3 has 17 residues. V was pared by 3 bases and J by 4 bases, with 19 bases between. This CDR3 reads CASSLGGLAGPYNEQFF. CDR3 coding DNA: TGTGCCAGCAGTTTGGGGGGACTCGCGGGGCCATACAATGAGCAGTTCTTC.

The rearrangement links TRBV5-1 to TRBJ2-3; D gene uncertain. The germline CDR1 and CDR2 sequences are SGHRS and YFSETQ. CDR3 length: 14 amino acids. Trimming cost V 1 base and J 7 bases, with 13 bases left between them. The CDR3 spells CASSLSRSPNTQYF. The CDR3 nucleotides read TGCGCCAGCAGCTTGAGTCGGAGCCCGAATACGCAGTATTTT.

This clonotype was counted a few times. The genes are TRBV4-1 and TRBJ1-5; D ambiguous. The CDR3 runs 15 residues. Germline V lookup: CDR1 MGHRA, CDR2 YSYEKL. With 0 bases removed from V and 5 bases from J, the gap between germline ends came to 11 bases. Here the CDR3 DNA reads TGCGCCAGCAGCCAAGAAGAGGGTGGCTATCAGCCCCAGCATTTT. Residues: CASSQEEGGYQPQHF.

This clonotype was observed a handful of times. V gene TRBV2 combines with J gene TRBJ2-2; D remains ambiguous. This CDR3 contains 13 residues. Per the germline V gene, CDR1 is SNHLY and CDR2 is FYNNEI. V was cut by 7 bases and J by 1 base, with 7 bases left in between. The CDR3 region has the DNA TGTGCCAGCACCCACAAGAACACCGGGGAGCTGTTTTTT. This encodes CASTHKNTGELFF. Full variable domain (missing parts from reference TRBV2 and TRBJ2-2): EPEVTQTPSHQVTQMGQEVILRCVPISNHLYFYWYRQILGQKVEFLVSFYNNEISEKSEIFDDQFSVERPDGSNFTLKIRSTKLEDSAMYFCASTHKNTGELFFGEGSRLTVL.

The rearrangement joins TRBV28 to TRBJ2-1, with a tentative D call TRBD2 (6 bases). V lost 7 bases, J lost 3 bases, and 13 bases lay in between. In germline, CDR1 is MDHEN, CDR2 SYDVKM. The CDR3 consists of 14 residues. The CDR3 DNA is TGTGCCAGCATACGACTAGGGAACTACAATGAGCAGTTCTTC. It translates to CASIRLGNYNEQFF.

The CDR3: CARGPGRTDTQYF. In nucleotides, the CDR3 is TGTGCCAGGGGCCCCGGGCGCACAGATACGCAGTATTTT. The rearrangement links TRBV5-2 to TRBJ2-3; TRBD1 is the table's D call, not checked against the DNA. TRBV5-2 constitutes a pseudogene. This CDR3 region has 13 residues.

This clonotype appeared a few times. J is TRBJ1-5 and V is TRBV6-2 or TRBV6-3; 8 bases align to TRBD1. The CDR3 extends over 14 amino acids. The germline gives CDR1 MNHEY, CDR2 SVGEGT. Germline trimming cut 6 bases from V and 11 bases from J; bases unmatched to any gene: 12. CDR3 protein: CASSFRLGTGSQHF. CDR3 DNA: TGTGCCAGCAGCTTCCGACTTGGGACAGGTTCCCAGCATTTT.

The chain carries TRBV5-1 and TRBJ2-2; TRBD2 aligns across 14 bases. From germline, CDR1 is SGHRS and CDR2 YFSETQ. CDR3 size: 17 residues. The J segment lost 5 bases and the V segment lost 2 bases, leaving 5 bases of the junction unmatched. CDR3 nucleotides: TGCGCCAGCAGCTTTGGACTAGCGGGAGGTCGAACCGGGGAGCTGTTTTTT. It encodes CASSFGLAGGRTGELFF.

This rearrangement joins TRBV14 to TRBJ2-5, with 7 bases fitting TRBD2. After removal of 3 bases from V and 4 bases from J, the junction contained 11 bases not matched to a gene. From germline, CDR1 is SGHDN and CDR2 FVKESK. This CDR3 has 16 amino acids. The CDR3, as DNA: TGTGCCAGCAGCCATCTTACTAGCGCCCCTGGAGAGACCCAGTACTTC. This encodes CASSHLTSAPGETQYF.

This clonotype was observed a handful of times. The CDR3 loop reads CATSDSRQKQETQYF. Written as DNA, the CDR3 is TGTGCCACCAGTGATTCCCGACAGAAACAAGAGACCCAGTACTTC. The chain carries TRBV24-1 and TRBJ2-5, with a possible D match to TRBD1 (5 bases). The CDR3 covers 15 residues. V was clipped by 2 bases and J by 2 bases, with 11 bases between them. Looked up from germline, CDR1 is KGHDR and CDR2 is SFDVKD.

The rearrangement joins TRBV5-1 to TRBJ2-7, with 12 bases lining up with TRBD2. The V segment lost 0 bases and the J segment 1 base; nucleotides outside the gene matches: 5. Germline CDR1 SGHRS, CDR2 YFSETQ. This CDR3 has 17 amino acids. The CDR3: CASSLGTSGMGSYEQYF. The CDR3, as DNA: TGCGCCAGCAGCTTGGGGACTAGCGGGATGGGGTCCTACGAGCAGTACTTC. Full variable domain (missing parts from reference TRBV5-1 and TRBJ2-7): KAGVTQTPRYLIKTRGQQVTLSCSPISGHRSVSWYQQTPGQGLQFLFEYFSETQRNKGNFPGRFSGRQFSNSRSEMNVSTLELGDSALYLCASSLGTSGMGSYEQYFGPGTRLTVT.

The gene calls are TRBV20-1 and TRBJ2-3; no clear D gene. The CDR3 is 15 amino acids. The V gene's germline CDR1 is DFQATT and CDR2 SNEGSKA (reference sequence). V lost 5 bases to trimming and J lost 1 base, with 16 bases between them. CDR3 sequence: CSASPFHDGTDTQYF. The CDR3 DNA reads TGCAGTGCTTCCCCGTTCCATGACGGCACAGATACGCAGTATTTT.

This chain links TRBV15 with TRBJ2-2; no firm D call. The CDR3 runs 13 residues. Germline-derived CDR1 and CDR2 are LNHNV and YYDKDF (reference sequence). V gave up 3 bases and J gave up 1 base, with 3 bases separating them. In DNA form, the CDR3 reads TGTGCCACCAGCAGGCGGAACACCGGGGAGCTGTTTTTT. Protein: CATSRRNTGELFF.

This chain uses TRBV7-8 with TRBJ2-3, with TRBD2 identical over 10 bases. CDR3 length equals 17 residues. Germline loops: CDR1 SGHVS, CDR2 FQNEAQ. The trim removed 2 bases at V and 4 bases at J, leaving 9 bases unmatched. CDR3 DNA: TGTGCCAGCAGCTTACGGAGAGCGGGAGGGTGGGCAGATACGCAGTATTTT. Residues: CASSLRRAGGWADTQYF.

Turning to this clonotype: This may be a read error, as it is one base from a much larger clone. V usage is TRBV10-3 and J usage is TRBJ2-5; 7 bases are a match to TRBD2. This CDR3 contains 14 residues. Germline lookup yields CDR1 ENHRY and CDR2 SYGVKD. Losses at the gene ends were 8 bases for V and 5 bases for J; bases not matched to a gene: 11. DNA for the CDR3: TGTGCCATCGCGTGGGCGGGAGCTAGTGAGACCCAGTACTTC. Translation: CAIAWAGASETQYF.

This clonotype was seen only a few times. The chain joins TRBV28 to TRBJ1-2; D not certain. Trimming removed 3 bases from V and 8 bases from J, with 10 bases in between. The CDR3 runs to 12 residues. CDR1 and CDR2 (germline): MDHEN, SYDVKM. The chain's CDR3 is CASSFPGVGYTF. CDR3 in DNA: TGTGCCAGCAGTTTTCCTGGGGTCGGCTACACCTTC.

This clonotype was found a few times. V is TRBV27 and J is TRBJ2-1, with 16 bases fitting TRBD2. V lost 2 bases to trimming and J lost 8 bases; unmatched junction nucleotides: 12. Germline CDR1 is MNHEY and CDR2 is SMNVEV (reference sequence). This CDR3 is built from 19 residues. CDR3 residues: CASSLAPGLAGGVIYEQFF. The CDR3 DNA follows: TGTGCCAGCAGTTTAGCCCCGGGACTAGCGGGAGGGGTTATATATGAGCAGTTCTTC.

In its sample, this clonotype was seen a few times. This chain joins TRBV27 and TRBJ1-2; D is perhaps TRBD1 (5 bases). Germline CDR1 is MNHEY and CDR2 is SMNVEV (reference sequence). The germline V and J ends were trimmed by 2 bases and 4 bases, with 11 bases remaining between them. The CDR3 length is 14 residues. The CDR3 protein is CASSLKARAYGYTF. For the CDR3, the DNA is TGTGCCAGCAGTTTAAAGGCCAGGGCCTATGGCTACACCTTC.

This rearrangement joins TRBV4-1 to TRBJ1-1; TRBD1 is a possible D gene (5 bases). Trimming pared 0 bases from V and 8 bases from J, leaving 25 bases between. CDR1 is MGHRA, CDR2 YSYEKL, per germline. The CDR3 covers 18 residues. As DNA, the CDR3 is TGCGCCAGCAGCCAAGACTATTTCGGCTTTCGGGGGTCCGGGGAAGCTTTCTTT. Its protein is CASSQDYFGFRGSGEAFF.

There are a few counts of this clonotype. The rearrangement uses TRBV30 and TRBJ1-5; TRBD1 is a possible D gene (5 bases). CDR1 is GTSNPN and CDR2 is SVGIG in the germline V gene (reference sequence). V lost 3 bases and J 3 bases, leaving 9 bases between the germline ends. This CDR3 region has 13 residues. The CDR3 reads CAWSGGNNQPQHF. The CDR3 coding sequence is TGTGCCTGGAGCGGGGGGAACAATCAGCCCCAGCATTTT.

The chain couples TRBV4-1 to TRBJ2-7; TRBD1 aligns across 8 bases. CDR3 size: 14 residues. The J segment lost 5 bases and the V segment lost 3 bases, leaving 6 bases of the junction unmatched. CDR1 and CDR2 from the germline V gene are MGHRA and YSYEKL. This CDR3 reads CASSHAGGWDEQYF. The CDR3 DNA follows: TGCGCCAGCAGCCACGCAGGGGGCTGGGACGAGCAGTACTTC.

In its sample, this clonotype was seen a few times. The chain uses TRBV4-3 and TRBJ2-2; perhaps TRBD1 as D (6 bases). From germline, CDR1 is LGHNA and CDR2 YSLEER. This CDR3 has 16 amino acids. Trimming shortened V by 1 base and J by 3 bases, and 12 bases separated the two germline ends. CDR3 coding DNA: TGCGCCAGCAGCCAAGGGGGGCGAGGGTACACCGGGGAGCTGTTTTTT. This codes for CASSQGGRGYTGELFF.